A selection of T cell receptor beta chains follows, all from one sample in a study of T-cell reconstitution after alpha-beta-depleted transplantation in children. TCRdb re-analysed the PCR reads in MiXCR, keeping a single row per CDR3 protein. Seen here are about 110,000 distinct CDR3 sequences, about 23% observed once, and the top ten hold 10% to 13%. Here the sequenced sample was PBMCs, mostly from graft donor cells, taken 180 days after TCRalphabeta/CD19-depleted stem cell transplant. The receptors were gathered from a male patient under 10 years old who had a stem cell transplant for chronic granulomatous disease, so the T cells may come from the graft donor. Both conserved end residues are part of each CDR3.

V gene	J gene	CDR3 protein
TRBV5-5	TRBJ1-5	CASSLAVTANQPQHF
TRBV7-9	TRBJ2-7	CASSKPGHPYEQYF
TRBV5-5	TRBJ2-5	CASSYLRGQETQYF
TRBV7-2	TRBJ1-5	CASSTKTGNQPQHF
TRBV10-3	TRBJ1-1	CAISDFLAGHMNTEAFF
TRBV4-3	TRBJ2-6	CASSQARGQGFAGANVLTF
TRBV12-3/TRBV12-4	TRBJ2-1	CAFSRKVGRTAYNEQFF
TRBV15	TRBJ2-6	CATSSDISGANVLTF
TRBV12-3/TRBV12-4	TRBJ1-1	CASSSLGSSNTEAFF
TRBV15	TRBJ2-5	CATSRSRLLQETQYF
TRBV7-2	TRBJ2-7	CASSKPSKSKYF
TRBV7-8	TRBJ2-7	CASSSGRMIGYEQYF
TRBV29-1	TRBJ2-7	CSVGKSRVEQYF
TRBV7-8	TRBJ2-2	CASTSGTGFGGELFF
TRBV4-1	TRBJ2-5	CASSQKGDGGRQEETQYF
TRBV20-1	TRBJ2-1	CSARETSGNNEQFF
TRBV15	TRBJ1-6	CATSRVNRERLNSPLHF
TRBV5-1	TRBJ2-1	CASSLPQDSRVDEQFF
TRBV12-3/TRBV12-4	TRBJ2-1	CASRTSGGDEQFF
TRBV5-5	TRBJ1-5	CASSASGGSNQPQHF
TRBV20-1	TRBJ2-1	CSARDPSTGYNEQFF
TRBV5-1	TRBJ1-5	CASSFGDAGGSPQHF
TRBV12-3/TRBV12-4	TRBJ2-5	CASSPGDRQETQYF
TRBV5-1	TRBJ2-1	CASSLGGWSTYNEQFF
TRBV29-1	TRBJ2-7	CSVDQPGGGDEQYF
TRBV10-3	TRBJ2-7	CAISEEINYEQYF
TRBV5-1	TRBJ2-1	CASSLDASYNEQFF
TRBV19	TRBJ2-1	CASSILRDGFYNEQFF
TRBV7-2	TRBJ2-1	CASSLAAIAGGPYNEQFF
TRBV29-1	TRBJ2-1	CSVEDRGLYEQFF
TRBV12-3/TRBV12-4	TRBJ2-1	CASSFHAGNEQFF
TRBV24-1	TRBJ2-1	CATRDRVGNEQFF
TRBV27	TRBJ2-1	CASSLGGHNEQFF
TRBV20-1	TRBJ2-3	CSARPTANTDTQYF
TRBV20-1	TRBJ2-1	CSASQRSSYNEQFF
TRBV12-3/TRBV12-4	TRBJ1-2	CASSHDRAYGYTF
TRBV12-3/TRBV12-4	TRBJ2-7	CASSLWDRASEQYF
TRBV15	TRBJ2-7	CATSRDYSGSSYEQYF
TRBV29-1	TRBJ1-1	CSVGIGWTEAFF